Below are 20 T cell receptor beta chains sequenced from a single sample in a study of T cell responses to AZD1222 COVID-19 vaccine. TCRdb's copy holds only in-frame clones and misses some; the assay was immunoSEQ multiplex PCR. The sample records some 110,000 clones, 89% being singletons. The material sequenced was peripheral blood, taken on day 0 of AZD1222 vaccination. Source of these receptors: an adult in good health.

The rearrangement joins TRBV3-1 (or the pseudogene TRBV3-2) to TRBJ1-1; D may be TRBD1 (6 bases). Looked up from germline, CDR1 is LGHDT and CDR2 is YNNKEL (reference sequence). Trimming shortened V by 1 base and J by 1 base, and 16 bases separated the two germline ends. This CDR3 region has 17 residues. CDR3 in DNA: TGTGCCAGCAGCCAAGTGGGGACAAGATGGGAGAACACTGAAGCTTTCTTT. It codes for CASSQVGTRWENTEAFF.

The chain carries TRBV5-4 and TRBJ2-3; TRBD1 or TRBD2 may be the D gene (5 bases each). V lost 9 bases, J lost 4 bases, and 15 bases lay in between. This CDR3 has 13 amino acids. Germline CDR1 reads SGHNT; CDR2 reads YYREEE (reference sequence). The CDR3 DNA follows: TGTGCCATTAAATACAGGACTGCAGATACGCAGTATTTT. As protein: CAIKYRTADTQYF.

The chain carries TRBV11-2 and TRBJ2-1; TRBD2 matches 13 bases. The CDR3 has 18 amino acids. In germline, CDR1 is SGHAT, CDR2 FQNNGV. After removal of 4 bases from V and 0 bases from J, the junction contained 6 bases not matched to a gene. The CDR3 loop is CASSSRTSGGSSYNEQFF. CDR3 DNA sequence: TGTGCCAGCAGCTCACGGACTAGCGGGGGTAGCTCCTACAATGAGCAGTTCTTC. Drawing the rest from reference TRBV11-2 and TRBJ2-1, the complete variable domain is EAGVAQSPRYKIIEKRQSVAFWCNPISGHATLYWYQQILGQGPKLLIQFQNNGVVDDSQLPKDRFSAERLKGVDSTLKIQPAKLEDSAVYLCASSSRTSGGSSYNEQFFGPGTRLTVL.

This clone was found once. The J gene is TRBJ2-7, the V gene TRBV6-2 or TRBV6-3; the D gene is possibly TRBD1 (6 bases). With 0 bases removed from V and 3 bases from J, the gap between germline ends came to 12 bases. This CDR3 has 15 residues. Germline loops: CDR1 MNHEY, CDR2 SVGEGT. The CDR3 loop reads CASSYSIGQSYEQYF. For the CDR3, the DNA is TGTGCCAGCAGTTACTCGATAGGACAGAGCTACGAGCAGTACTTC.

The chain links TRBV9 to TRBJ1-3, with a weak D call TRBD1 (5 bases). Between the trimmed V and J ends, which lost 0 bases and 0 bases, there was a span of 10 bases. Germline lookup yields CDR1 SGDLS and CDR2 YYNGEE. The length of the CDR3 is 16 residues. CDR3 sequence: CASSVDTGRSGNTIYF. The CDR3 DNA sequence: TGTGCCAGCAGCGTAGATACAGGTCGCTCTGGAAACACCATATATTTT.

CDR3 in amino acids: CASSPDRLTGELFF. CDR3 DNA: TGCGCCAGCAGCCCGGACAGGCTCACCGGGGAGCTGTTTTTT. The chain has TRBV5-1 and TRBJ2-2; 7 bases map to TRBD1. The germline V gene has CDR1 SGHRS and CDR2 YFSETQ. CDR3 length: 14 residues. The ends lost 4 bases at V and 4 bases at J; junction bases unmatched: 4.

This chain joins TRBV19 and TRBJ1-5; D perhaps matches TRBD1 (6 bases). This CDR3 is 13 amino acids long. CDR1 and CDR2 (germline): LNHDA, SQIVND (reference sequence). The CDR3 DNA reads as TGTGCTGGCGGGGGCCTTAGCAATCAGCCCCAGCATTTT. Translating gives CAGGGLSNQPQHF.

The chain couples TRBV6-5 to TRBJ1-1, with D hard to call. The CDR3 sequence is 15 residues long. CDR1 MNHEY and CDR2 SVGAGI come from the germline V gene. Trimming shortened V by 0 bases and J by 1 base, and 9 bases separated the two germline ends. CDR3 sequence (DNA): TGTGCCAGCAGTTACTCGATAATGGAGAACACTGAAGCTTTCTTT. Translation: CASSYSIMENTEAFF.

The V gene is TRBV2, the J gene TRBJ2-2; possibly TRBD1 or TRBD2 for D (5 bases each). Germline-derived CDR1 and CDR2 are SNHLY and FYNNEI. The V gene lost 6 bases and the J gene lost 0 bases, with 8 bases spanning the gap. This CDR3 is 14 amino acids long. CDR3 bases: TGTGCCAGCAGGGGGACGGCGAACACCGGGGAGCTGTTTTTT. The encoded protein is CASRGTANTGELFF. The whole variable domain, remainder taken from reference TRBV2 and TRBJ2-2, is EPEVTQTPSHQVTQMGQEVILRCVPISNHLYFYWYRQILGQKVEFLVSFYNNEISEKSEIFDDQFSVERPDGSNFTLKIRSTKLEDSAMYFCASRGTANTGELFFGEGSRLTVL.

The V call is TRBV5-1, the J call TRBJ2-3; tentative D call: TRBD1 (5 bases). The CDR3 covers 15 residues. The germline CDR1 and CDR2 sequences are SGHRS and YFSETQ. The germline V and J ends were trimmed by 3 bases and 3 bases, with 14 bases remaining between them. CDR3 coding DNA: TGCGCCAGCAGCTGGCAGGGATTGGTTACAGATACGCAGTATTTT. This encodes CASSWQGLVTDTQYF. Combining the CDR3 with reference TRBV5-1 and TRBJ2-3 gives the whole variable domain KAGVTQTPRYLIKTRGQQVTLSCSPISGHRSVSWYQQTPGQGLQFLFEYFSETQRNKGNFPGRFSGRQFSNSRSEMNVSTLELGDSALYLCASSWQGLVTDTQYFGPGTRLTVL.

The CDR3 region has the DNA TGTGCCAGCAGCGTAGTACCAGTGAACACTGAAGCTTTCTTT. As protein: CASSVVPVNTEAFF. This chain connects TRBV9 to TRBJ1-1, with D unresolved. The germline V gene encodes CDR1 SGDLS and CDR2 YYNGEE. There are 14 residues in the CDR3. V was pared by 0 bases and J by 0 bases, with 6 bases between.

This clone has just one count. The chain couples TRBV2 to TRBJ1-4, with 9 positions matching TRBD1. V was pared by 11 bases and J by 5 bases, with 6 bases of the junction left unmatched. Germline lookup yields CDR1 SNHLY and CDR2 FYNNEI. The CDR3 totals 13 residues. The CDR3 DNA sequence: TGTGCCGGGGGACAGGGTCGGAATGAAAAACTGTTTTTT. Translation gives CAGGQGRNEKLFF.

A few counts support this clone. The gene calls are TRBV29-1 and TRBJ1-1, with TRBD1 as a possible D gene (5 bases). V shed 7 bases and J shed 6 bases, with 18 bases lying between them. The CDR3 is made up of 13 amino acids. Germline loops: CDR1 SQVTM, CDR2 ANQGSEA. CDR3 sequence: CSAWGGVGSEAFF. In DNA, the CDR3 is TGCAGCGCCTGGGGAGGGGTTGGCTCTGAAGCTTTCTTT.

The rearrangement uses TRBV19 and TRBJ2-3, with 8 bases aligning to TRBD1. The CDR3 has 13 residues. CDR1 and CDR2 from the germline V gene are LNHDA and SQIVND (reference sequence). With V trimmed by 8 bases and J by 1 base, 2 bases remained unmatched. The CDR3 region is CASLGQGTDTQYF. DNA of the CDR3: TGTGCCAGTCTGGGACAGGGCACAGATACGCAGTATTTT. Full variable domain (missing parts from reference TRBV19 and TRBJ2-3): DGGITQSPKYLFRKEGQNVTLSCEQNLNHDAMYWYRQDPGQGLRLIYYSQIVNDFQKGDIAEGYSVSREKKESFPLTVTSAQKNPTAFYLCASLGQGTDTQYFGPGTRLTVL.

This sequence joins TRBV5-5 and TRBJ2-7; 7 positions match TRBD1. Germline V gene lookup returns CDR1 SGHKS and CDR2 YYEKEE (reference sequence). V was clipped by 5 bases and J by 5 bases; unmatched bases: 10. This CDR3 has 14 amino acids. The CDR3 DNA is TGTGCCAGCAGACGCGACGGACAGGCCCACGAGCAGTACTTC. Translation: CASRRDGQAHEQYF. Full variable domain (outside the CDR3, taken from reference TRBV5-5 and TRBJ2-7): DAGVTQSPTHLIKTRGQQVTLRCSPISGHKSVSWYQQVLGQGPQFIFQYYEKEERGRGNFPDRFSARQFPNYSSELNVNALLLGDSALYLCASRRDGQAHEQYFGPGTRLTVT.

CDR3: CAISDFYEQYF. Written as DNA, the CDR3 is TGTGCCATCAGTGATTTCTACGAGCAGTACTTC. The chain recombines TRBV10-3 with TRBJ2-7, with no clear D. Trimming took off 3 bases at V and 3 bases at J, with 3 bases between the two ends. CDR3 length: 11 amino acids. CDR1 is ENHRY, CDR2 SYGVKD, per germline.

This clone was seen just once. V is TRBV2 and J is TRBJ1-2, with D hard to call. Between the trimmed V and J ends, which lost 4 bases and 5 bases, there was a span of 8 bases. The CDR3 runs 12 residues. CDR1 is SNHLY and CDR2 is FYNNEI in the germline V gene. CDR3 coding DNA: TGTGCCAGCAGTGCCGATGATTATGGCTACACCTTC. Its translation: CASSADDYGYTF.

This sequence joins TRBV28 and TRBJ2-2, with 7 positions matching TRBD1. CDR1 and CDR2 from the germline V gene are MDHEN and SYDVKM. After removal of 7 bases from V and 2 bases from J, the junction contained 4 bases not matched to a gene. The CDR3 totals 14 residues. The CDR3 DNA reads TGTGCCAGCACAGGGGACAGAAACACCGGGGAGCTGTTTTTT. Translating gives CASTGDRNTGELFF.

On this clone itself: This CDR3 is also generated by other DNA sequences in the sample. The rearrangement joins TRBV24-1 to TRBJ1-5; D unresolved. The CDR3 is 14 residues long. Trimming left V 0 bases short and J 1 base short, with 3 bases between. Germline CDR1 is KGHDR and CDR2 is SFDVKD. CDR3 nucleotide sequence: TGTGCCACCAGTGATTTGTACAGCAATCAGCCCCAGCATTTT. Translation: CATSDLYSNQPQHF.

The table lists this clone with a count of one. V gene TRBV27 combines with J gene TRBJ1-1, with D unclear. The CDR3 totals 15 residues. Germline assignment: CDR1 MNHEY and CDR2 SMNVEV (reference sequence). The ends were cut back, 5 bases at V and 0 bases at J, with 13 bases in the middle. CDR3 residues: CASSRTYLVNTEAFF. The CDR3 DNA sequence: TGTGCCAGCAGTCGAACTTACTTAGTGAACACTGAAGCTTTCTTT.